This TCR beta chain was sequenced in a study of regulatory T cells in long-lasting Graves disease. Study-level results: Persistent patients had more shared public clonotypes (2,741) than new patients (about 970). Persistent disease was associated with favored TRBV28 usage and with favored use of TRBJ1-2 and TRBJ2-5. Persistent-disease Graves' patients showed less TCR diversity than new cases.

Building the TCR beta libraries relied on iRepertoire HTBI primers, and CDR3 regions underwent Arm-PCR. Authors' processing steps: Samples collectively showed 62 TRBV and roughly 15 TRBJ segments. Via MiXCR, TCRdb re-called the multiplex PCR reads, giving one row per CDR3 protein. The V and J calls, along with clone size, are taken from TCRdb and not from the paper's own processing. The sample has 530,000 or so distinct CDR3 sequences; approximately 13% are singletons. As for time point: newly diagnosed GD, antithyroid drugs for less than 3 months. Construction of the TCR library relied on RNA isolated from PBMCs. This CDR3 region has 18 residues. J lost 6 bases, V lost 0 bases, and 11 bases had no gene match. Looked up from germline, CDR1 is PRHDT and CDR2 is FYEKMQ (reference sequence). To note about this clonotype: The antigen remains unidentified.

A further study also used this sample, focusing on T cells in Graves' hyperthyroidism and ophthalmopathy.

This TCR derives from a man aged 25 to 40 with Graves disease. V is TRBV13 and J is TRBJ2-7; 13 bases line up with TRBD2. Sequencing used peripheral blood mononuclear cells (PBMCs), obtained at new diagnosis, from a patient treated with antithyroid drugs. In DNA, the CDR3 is TGTGCCAGCAGCTTAGGCCCCCGACTAGCGGGAGGTCGAGCCGAGCAGTACTTC. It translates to CASSLGPRLAGGRAEQYF.